Listed below are T cell receptor beta chains from one sample, sequenced in a study of neoadjuvant anti-PD-1 for oral cavity cancer. Data came from immunoSEQ multiplex PCR; TCRdb stores just in-frame clones and leaves some out. Among 9,000 to 10,000 clones listed, roughly 67% were seen once. Sequencing used PBMCs, obtained after nivolumab (anti-PD-1) treatment. Every receptor here comes from a person aged 35 to 85 with oral cavity squamous cell carcinoma. Each CDR3 is given with its conserved first and last residue. D genes are given only for firm matches. Where a row states a size, it is once, few, many or the class of an expanded clone; other rows omit it.

abundance: -; d_gene: TRBD2; v_gene: TRBV9; j_gene: TRBJ2-1; len: 16; CDR3aa: CASSPPGTSGINEQFF; CDR3nt: TGTGCCAGCAGCCCCCCCGGGACTAGCGGGATAAATGAGCAGTTCTTC
abundance: few; d_gene: TRBD1; v_gene: TRBV11-2; j_gene: TRBJ1-6; len: 13; CDR3aa: CASRGQGYSPLHF; CDR3nt: TGTGCCAGCAGGGGACAGGGTTATTCACCCCTCCACTTT
abundance: once; d_gene: -; v_gene: TRBV13; j_gene: TRBJ2-5; len: 14; CDR3aa: CASSFSSVGETQYF; CDR3nt: TGTGCCAGCAGTTTCTCCTCAGTAGGAGAGACCCAGTACTTC
abundance: -; d_gene: -; v_gene: TRBV6-6; j_gene: TRBJ1-6; len: 15; CDR3aa: CASSWDTGYNSPLHF; CDR3nt: TGTGCCAGCAGTTGGGATACAGGGTATAATTCACCCCTCCACTTT
abundance: -; d_gene: -; v_gene: TRBV2; j_gene: TRBJ2-7; len: 11; CDR3aa: CASSVGGTLNF; CDR3nt: TGTGCCAGCAGTGTAGGAGGGACTCTTAACTTC
abundance: once; d_gene: TRBD2; v_gene: TRBV27; j_gene: TRBJ2-1; len: 16; CDR3aa: CASSLQGLAGESEQFF; CDR3nt: TGTGCCAGCAGCCTTCAGGGACTAGCGGGAGAAAGTGAGCAGTTCTTC
abundance: -; d_gene: -; v_gene: TRBV6-1; j_gene: TRBJ1-1; len: 17; CDR3aa: CASSDYLGTVENTEAFF; CDR3nt: TGTGCCAGCAGTGACTACCTGGGGACGGTTGAGAACACTGAAGCTTTCTTT
abundance: -; d_gene: -; v_gene: TRBV27; j_gene: TRBJ1-4; len: 14; CDR3aa: CASSPRARVVKLFF; CDR3nt: TGTGCCAGCAGTCCCCGGGCGAGGGTAGTAAAACTGTTTTTT
abundance: -; d_gene: TRBD2; v_gene: TRBV13; j_gene: TRBJ2-2; len: 18; CDR3aa: CASSLSSGRSPNTGELFF; CDR3nt: TGTGCCAGCAGCTTAAGTAGCGGGAGAAGTCCGAACACCGGGGAGCTGTTTTTT
abundance: few; d_gene: -; v_gene: TRBV27; j_gene: TRBJ2-7; len: 13; CDR3aa: CASSLGQSYEQYF; CDR3nt: TGTGCCAGCAGTTTAGGACAGTCCTACGAGCAGTACTTC
abundance: -; d_gene: TRBD1; v_gene: TRBV5-1; j_gene: TRBJ2-1; len: 14; CDR3aa: CASSSRDRAHEQFF; CDR3nt: TGCGCCAGCAGCTCCCGGGACAGGGCCCATGAGCAGTTCTTC
abundance: -; d_gene: -; v_gene: TRBV28; j_gene: TRBJ2-1; len: 15; CDR3aa: CASTLLGRTGGEQFF; CDR3nt: TGTGCCAGCACCTTGTTGGGGCGGACTGGGGGTGAGCAGTTCTTC
abundance: few; d_gene: -; v_gene: TRBV5-5; j_gene: TRBJ1-6; len: 14; CDR3aa: CASSTDRNYSPLHF; CDR3nt: TGTGCCAGCAGCACTGACAGGAATTATTCACCCCTCCACTTT
abundance: few; d_gene: TRBD1; v_gene: TRBV5-5; j_gene: TRBJ1-2; len: 15; CDR3aa: CASSSGTGGDYGYTF; CDR3nt: TGTGCCAGCAGTTCTGGGACAGGGGGGGACTATGGCTACACCTTC
abundance: -; d_gene: -; v_gene: TRBV27; j_gene: TRBJ2-3; len: 16; CDR3aa: CASSLLLPSSTDTQYF; CDR3nt: TGTGCCAGCAGTTTACTCCTGCCCAGCAGCACAGATACGCAGTATTTT
abundance: -; d_gene: -; v_gene: TRBV7-2; j_gene: TRBJ2-3; len: 15; CDR3aa: CASSSGLSLTDTQYF; CDR3nt: TGTGCCAGCAGCTCCGGACTCAGCCTCACAGATACGCAGTATTTT
abundance: -; d_gene: -; v_gene: TRBV19; j_gene: TRBJ1-2; len: 14; CDR3aa: CASRRKGTNYGYTF; CDR3nt: TGTGCCAGTAGAAGGAAGGGTACAAACTATGGCTACACCTTC
abundance: few; d_gene: -; v_gene: TRBV19; j_gene: TRBJ1-6; len: 15; CDR3aa: CASSKEWQGGSPLHF; CDR3nt: TGTGCCAGTAGTAAGGAGTGGCAGGGCGGCTCACCCCTCCACTTT
abundance: -; d_gene: -; v_gene: TRBV10-2; j_gene: TRBJ2-1; len: 12; CDR3aa: CASSELNNEQFF; CDR3nt: TGCGCCAGCAGTGAACTAAACAATGAGCAGTTCTTC
abundance: -; d_gene: -; v_gene: TRBV5-1; j_gene: TRBJ1-1; len: 13; CDR3aa: CASSPTGNTEAFF; CDR3nt: TGCGCCAGCAGCCCGACAGGGAACACTGAAGCTTTCTTT
abundance: -; d_gene: TRBD1; v_gene: TRBV27; j_gene: TRBJ1-4; len: 14; CDR3aa: CASRAGQGAGKLFF; CDR3nt: TGTGCCAGCAGGGCGGGACAGGGGGCTGGAAAACTGTTTTTT
abundance: -; d_gene: -; v_gene: TRBV2; j_gene: TRBJ2-5; len: 14; CDR3aa: CASIWGTAAETQYF; CDR3nt: TGTGCCAGCATATGGGGGACCGCTGCCGAGACCCAGTACTTC
abundance: -; d_gene: -; v_gene: TRBV6-6; j_gene: TRBJ1-6; len: 15; CDR3aa: CASSYSSGDYSPLHF; CDR3nt: TGTGCCAGCAGTTACTCATCAGGGGATTATTCACCCCTCCACTTT
abundance: -; d_gene: -; v_gene: TRBV5-6; j_gene: TRBJ2-3; len: 15; CDR3aa: CASSLTGWGADTQYF; CDR3nt: TGTGCCAGCAGCTTGACAGGGTGGGGAGCAGATACGCAGTATTTT
abundance: -; d_gene: -; v_gene: TRBV28; j_gene: TRBJ1-2; len: 14; CDR3aa: CASSLEGGAGGYTF; CDR3nt: TGTGCCAGCAGTTTAGAGGGGGGAGCGGGTGGCTACACCTTC
abundance: -; d_gene: -; v_gene: TRBV6-5; j_gene: TRBJ1-5; len: 14; CDR3aa: CASSYSGGNQPQHF; CDR3nt: TGTGCCAGCAGTTACTCTGGCGGGAATCAGCCCCAGCATTTT
abundance: -; d_gene: TRBD2; v_gene: TRBV27; j_gene: TRBJ2-7; len: 17; CDR3aa: CASSLSLAGGPSYEQYF; CDR3nt: TGTGCCAGCAGTTTATCCCTAGCGGGAGGGCCCTCCTACGAGCAGTACTTC
abundance: -; d_gene: -; v_gene: TRBV9; j_gene: TRBJ2-1; len: 16; CDR3aa: CASSVAGRGRNNEQFF; CDR3nt: TGTGCCAGCAGCGTAGCTGGACGGGGGCGTAACAATGAGCAGTTCTTC
abundance: -; d_gene: TRBD1; v_gene: TRBV5-8; j_gene: TRBJ2-4; len: 14; CDR3aa: CASSLVQGADIQYF; CDR3nt: TGTGCCAGCAGCTTGGTGCAGGGGGCTGACATTCAGTACTTC
abundance: few; d_gene: -; v_gene: TRBV30; j_gene: TRBJ1-2; len: 13; CDR3aa: CAWSMGRDYGYTF; CDR3nt: TGTGCCTGGAGCATGGGCCGGGACTATGGCTACACCTTC
abundance: -; d_gene: TRBD2; v_gene: TRBV11-2; j_gene: TRBJ2-5; len: 15; CDR3aa: CASSTAAGGQETQYF; CDR3nt: TGTGCCAGTTCTACGGCAGCGGGGGGCCAAGAGACCCAGTACTTC
abundance: -; d_gene: -; v_gene: TRBV7-6; j_gene: TRBJ2-7; len: 15; CDR3aa: CASSSVLDSVYEQYF; CDR3nt: TGTGCCAGCAGCTCCGTCCTGGATAGCGTCTACGAGCAGTACTTC
abundance: -; d_gene: -; v_gene: TRBV2; j_gene: TRBJ2-1; len: 15; CDR3aa: CASSWTRSSYNEQFF; CDR3nt: TGTGCCAGCAGTTGGACCCGGAGCTCCTACAATGAGCAGTTCTTC
abundance: -; d_gene: -; v_gene: TRBV29-1; j_gene: TRBJ2-7; len: 13; CDR3aa: CSVGDTNSYEQYF; CDR3nt: TGCAGCGTTGGGGACACTAACTCCTACGAGCAGTACTTC
abundance: -; d_gene: TRBD2; v_gene: TRBV9; j_gene: TRBJ2-2; len: 17; CDR3aa: CASSSSVAGGQTGELFF; CDR3nt: TGTGCCAGCAGCTCATCAGTAGCGGGAGGGCAAACCGGGGAGCTGTTTTTT
abundance: -; d_gene: TRBD2; v_gene: TRBV5-8; j_gene: TRBJ2-1; len: 14; CDR3aa: CASSGPGLAGEQFF; CDR3nt: TGTGCCAGCAGCGGGCCCGGACTAGCGGGGGAGCAGTTCTTC
abundance: -; d_gene: TRBD2; v_gene: TRBV10-3; j_gene: TRBJ2-7; len: 13; CDR3aa: CAISAGGTYEQYF; CDR3nt: TGTGCCATCAGTGCGGGGGGAACCTACGAGCAGTACTTC